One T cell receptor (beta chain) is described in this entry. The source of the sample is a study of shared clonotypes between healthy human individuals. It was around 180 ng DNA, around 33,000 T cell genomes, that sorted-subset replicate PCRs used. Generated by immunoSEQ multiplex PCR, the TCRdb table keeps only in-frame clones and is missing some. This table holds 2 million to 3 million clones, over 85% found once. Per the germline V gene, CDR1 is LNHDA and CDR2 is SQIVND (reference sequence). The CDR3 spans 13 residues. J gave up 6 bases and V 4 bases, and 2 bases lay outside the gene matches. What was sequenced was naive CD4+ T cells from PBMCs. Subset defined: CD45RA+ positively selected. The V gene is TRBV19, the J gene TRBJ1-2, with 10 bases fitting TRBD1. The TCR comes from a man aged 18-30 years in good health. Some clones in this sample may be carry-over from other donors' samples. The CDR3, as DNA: TGTGCCAGTAGTAGGGGACAGGGGAATGGCTACACCTTC. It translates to CASSRGQGNGYTF.